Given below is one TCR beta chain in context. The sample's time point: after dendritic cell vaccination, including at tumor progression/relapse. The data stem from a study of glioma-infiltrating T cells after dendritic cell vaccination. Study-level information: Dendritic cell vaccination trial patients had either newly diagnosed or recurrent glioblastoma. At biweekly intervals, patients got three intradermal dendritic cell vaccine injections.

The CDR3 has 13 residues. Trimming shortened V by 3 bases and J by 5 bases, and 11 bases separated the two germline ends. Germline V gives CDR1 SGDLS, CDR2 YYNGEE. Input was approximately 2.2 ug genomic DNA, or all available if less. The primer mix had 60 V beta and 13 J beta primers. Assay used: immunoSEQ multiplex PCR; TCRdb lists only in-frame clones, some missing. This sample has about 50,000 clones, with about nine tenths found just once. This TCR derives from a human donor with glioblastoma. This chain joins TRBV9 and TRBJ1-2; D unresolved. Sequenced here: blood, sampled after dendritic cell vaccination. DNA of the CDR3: TGTGCCAGCAGCGCCTCTCCCCCGTATGGCTACACCTTC. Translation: CASSASPPYGYTF.